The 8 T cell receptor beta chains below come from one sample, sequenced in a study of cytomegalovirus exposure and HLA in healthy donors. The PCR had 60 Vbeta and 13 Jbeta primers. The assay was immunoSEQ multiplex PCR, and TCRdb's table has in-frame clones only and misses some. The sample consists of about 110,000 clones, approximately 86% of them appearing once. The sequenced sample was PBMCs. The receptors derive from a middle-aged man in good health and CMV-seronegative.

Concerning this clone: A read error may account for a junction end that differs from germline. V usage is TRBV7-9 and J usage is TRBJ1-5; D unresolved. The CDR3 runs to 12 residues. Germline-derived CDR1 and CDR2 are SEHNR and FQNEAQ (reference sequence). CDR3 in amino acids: CSSSFTDQPQHF. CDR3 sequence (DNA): TGTTCCAGCAGCTTCACGGATCAGCCCCAGCATTTT.

The CDR3 nucleotides are TGCGCCAGCAGCTTGCGAGGTACTGGGGATACGCAGTATTTT. This codes for CASSLRGTGDTQYF. This sequence joins TRBV5-1 and TRBJ2-3; D ambiguous. Germline CDR1 reads SGHRS; CDR2 reads YFSETQ. Trimming stripped 1 base from V and 6 bases from J, with 12 bases between. CDR3 length equals 14 residues.

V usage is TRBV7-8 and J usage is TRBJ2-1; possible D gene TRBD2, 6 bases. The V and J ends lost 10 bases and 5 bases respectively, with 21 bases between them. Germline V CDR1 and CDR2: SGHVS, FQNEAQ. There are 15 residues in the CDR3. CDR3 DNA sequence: TGTGCCACCTACCCGGGGGAGCGTCCAAACAATGAGCAGTTCTTC. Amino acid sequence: CATYPGERPNNEQFF.

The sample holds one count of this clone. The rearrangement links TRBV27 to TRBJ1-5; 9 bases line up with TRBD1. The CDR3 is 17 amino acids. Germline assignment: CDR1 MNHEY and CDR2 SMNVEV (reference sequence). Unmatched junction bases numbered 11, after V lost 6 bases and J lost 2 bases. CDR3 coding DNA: TGTGCCAGCAGCCCGGGACAGGGATTTTCAGGCAATCAGCCCCAGCATTTT. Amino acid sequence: CASSPGQGFSGNQPQHF.

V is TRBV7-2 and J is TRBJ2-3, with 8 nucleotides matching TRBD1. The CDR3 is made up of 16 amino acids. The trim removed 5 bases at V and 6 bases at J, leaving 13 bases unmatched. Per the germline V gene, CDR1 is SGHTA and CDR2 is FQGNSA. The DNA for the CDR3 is TGTGCCAGCAGCCTGCTTGGACAGGGTGGTTTTGATACGCAGTATTTT. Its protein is CASSLLGQGGFDTQYF. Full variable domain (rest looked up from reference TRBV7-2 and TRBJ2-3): GAGVSQSPSNKVTEKGKDVELRCDPISGHTALYWYRQSLGQGLEFLIYFQGNSAPDKSGLPSDRFSAERTGGSVSTLTIQRTQQEDSAVYLCASSLLGQGGFDTQYFGPGTRLTVL.

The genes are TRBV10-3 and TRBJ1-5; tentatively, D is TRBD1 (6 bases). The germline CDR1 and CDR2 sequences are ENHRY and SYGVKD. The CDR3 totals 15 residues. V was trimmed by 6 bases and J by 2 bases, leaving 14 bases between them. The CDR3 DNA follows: TGTGCCATCAGCCAACAGGGATCGGGCAATCAGCCCCAGCATTTT. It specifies CAISQQGSGNQPQHF.

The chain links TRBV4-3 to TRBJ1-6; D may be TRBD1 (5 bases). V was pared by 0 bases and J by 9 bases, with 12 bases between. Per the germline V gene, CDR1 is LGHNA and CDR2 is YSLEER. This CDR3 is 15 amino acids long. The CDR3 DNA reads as TGCGCCAGCAGCCAAGACAGGGTAGACGGTTCACCCCTCCACTTT. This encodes CASSQDRVDGSPLHF.

CDR3 amino acids: CASSLGVNSPLHF. CDR3 sequence (DNA): TGTGCCAGCAGCCTGGGAGTTAATTCACCCCTCCACTTT. This chain uses TRBV25-1 with TRBJ1-6; D ambiguous. The CDR3 extends over 13 amino acids. Trimming cost V 6 bases and J 6 bases, with 9 bases left between them. CDR1 and CDR2 from the germline V gene are MGHDK and SYGVNS. Filled out from reference TRBV25-1 and TRBJ1-6, the complete variable domain reads EADIYQTPRYLVIGTGKKITLECSQTMGHDKMYWYQQDPGMELHLIHYSYGVNSTEKGDLSSESTVSRIRTEHFPLTLESARPSHTSQYLCASSLGVNSPLHFGNGTRLTVT.